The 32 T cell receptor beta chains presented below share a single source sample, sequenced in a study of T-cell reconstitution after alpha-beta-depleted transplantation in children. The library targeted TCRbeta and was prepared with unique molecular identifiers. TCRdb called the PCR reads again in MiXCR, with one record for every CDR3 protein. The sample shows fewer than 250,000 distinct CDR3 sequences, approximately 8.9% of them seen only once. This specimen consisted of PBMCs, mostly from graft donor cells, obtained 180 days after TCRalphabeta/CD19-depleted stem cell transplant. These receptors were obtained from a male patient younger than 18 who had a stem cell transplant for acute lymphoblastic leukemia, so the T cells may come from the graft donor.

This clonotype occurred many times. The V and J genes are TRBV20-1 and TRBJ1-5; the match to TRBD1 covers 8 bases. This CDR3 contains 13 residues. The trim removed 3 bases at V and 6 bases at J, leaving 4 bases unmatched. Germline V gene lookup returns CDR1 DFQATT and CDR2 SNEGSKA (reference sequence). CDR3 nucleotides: TGCAGTGCTAGCCAGGGGGCAAGTCAGCCCCAGCATTTT. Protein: CSASQGASQPQHF.

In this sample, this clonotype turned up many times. CDR3 amino acids: CASSSLDGPGQYF. The DNA for the CDR3 is TGTGCCAGCAGCTCCCTCGACGGACCTGGGCAGTACTTC. The chain joins TRBV7-9 to TRBJ2-7; D remains ambiguous. The length of the CDR3 is 13 residues. Trimming pared 4 bases from V and 9 bases from J, leaving 16 bases between. Per the germline V gene, CDR1 is SEHNR and CDR2 is FQNEAQ (reference sequence).

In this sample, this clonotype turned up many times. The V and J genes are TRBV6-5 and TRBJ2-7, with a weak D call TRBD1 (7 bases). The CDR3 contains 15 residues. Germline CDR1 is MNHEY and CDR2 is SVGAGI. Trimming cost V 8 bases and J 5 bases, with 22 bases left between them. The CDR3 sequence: CASSLGGGRVHEQYF. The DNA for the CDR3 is TGTGCCAGCTCCCTCGGAGGGGGCCGTGTCCACGAGCAGTACTTC.

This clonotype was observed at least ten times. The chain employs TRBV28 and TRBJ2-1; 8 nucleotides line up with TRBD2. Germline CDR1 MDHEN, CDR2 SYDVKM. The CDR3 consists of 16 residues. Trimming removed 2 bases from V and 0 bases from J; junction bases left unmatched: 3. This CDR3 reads CASSLAGGDSYNEQFF. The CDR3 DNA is TGTGCCAGCAGTTTAGCGGGGGGTGACTCCTACAATGAGCAGTTCTTC.

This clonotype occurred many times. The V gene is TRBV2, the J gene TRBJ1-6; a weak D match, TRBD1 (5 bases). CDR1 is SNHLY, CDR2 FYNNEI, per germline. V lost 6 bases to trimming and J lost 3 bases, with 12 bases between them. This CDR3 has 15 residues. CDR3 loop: CASRSGQVYNSPLHF. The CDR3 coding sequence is TGTGCCAGCAGGTCGGGGCAGGTCTATAATTCACCCCTCCACTTT.

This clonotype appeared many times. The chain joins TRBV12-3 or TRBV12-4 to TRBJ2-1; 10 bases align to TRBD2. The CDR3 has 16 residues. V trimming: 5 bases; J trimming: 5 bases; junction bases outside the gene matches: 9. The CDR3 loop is CASSPQAGGPHNEQFF. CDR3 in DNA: TGTGCCAGCAGTCCTCAAGCGGGAGGGCCCCACAATGAGCAGTTCTTC.

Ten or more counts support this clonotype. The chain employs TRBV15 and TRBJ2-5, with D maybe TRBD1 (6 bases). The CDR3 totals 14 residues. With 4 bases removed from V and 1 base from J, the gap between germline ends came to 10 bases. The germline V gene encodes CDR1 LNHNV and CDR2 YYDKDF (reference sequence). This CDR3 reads CATSTRTVQETQYF. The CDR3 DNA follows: TGTGCCACCAGCACCAGGACAGTCCAAGAGACCCAGTACTTC.

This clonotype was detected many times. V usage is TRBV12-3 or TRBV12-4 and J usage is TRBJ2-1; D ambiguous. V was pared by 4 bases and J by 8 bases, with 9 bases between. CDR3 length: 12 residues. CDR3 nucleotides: TGTGCCAGCAGTTCAAGCGTCCATGAGCAGTTCTTC. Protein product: CASSSSVHEQFF.

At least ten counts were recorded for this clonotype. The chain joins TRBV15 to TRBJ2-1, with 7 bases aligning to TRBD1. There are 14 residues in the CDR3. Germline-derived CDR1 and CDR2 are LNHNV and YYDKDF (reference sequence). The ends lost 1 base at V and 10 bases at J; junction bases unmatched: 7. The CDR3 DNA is TGTGCCACCAGCAGAGTGAAGGGGGCACGAGAGCAGTTCTTC. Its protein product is CATSRVKGAREQFF.

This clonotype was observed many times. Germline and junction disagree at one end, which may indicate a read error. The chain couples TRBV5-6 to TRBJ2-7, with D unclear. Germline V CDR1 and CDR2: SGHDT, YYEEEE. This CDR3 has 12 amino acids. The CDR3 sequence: CASSLPGYEQYF. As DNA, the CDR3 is TGCGCCAGCAGCCTCCCTGGATACGAGCAGTACTTC.

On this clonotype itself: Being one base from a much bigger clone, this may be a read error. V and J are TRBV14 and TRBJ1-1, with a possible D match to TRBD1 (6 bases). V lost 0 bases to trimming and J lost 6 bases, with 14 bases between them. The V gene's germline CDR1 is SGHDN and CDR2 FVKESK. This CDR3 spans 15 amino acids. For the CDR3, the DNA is TGTGCCAGCAGCCAAGAGTCGGGGGCGAGAGCTGAAGCTTTCTTT. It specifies CASSQESGARAEAFF.

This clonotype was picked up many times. CDR3 DNA sequence: TGTGCCAGCAAGGGGGGCTGGAATGAGCAGTTCTTC. Its protein is CASKGGWNEQFF. This chain links TRBV2 with TRBJ2-1; perhaps D is TRBD1 or TRBD2 (6 bases each). CDR1 and CDR2 from the germline V gene are SNHLY and FYNNEI. The CDR3 covers 12 residues. Between the trimmed V and J ends, which lost 7 bases and 7 bases, there was a span of 11 bases.

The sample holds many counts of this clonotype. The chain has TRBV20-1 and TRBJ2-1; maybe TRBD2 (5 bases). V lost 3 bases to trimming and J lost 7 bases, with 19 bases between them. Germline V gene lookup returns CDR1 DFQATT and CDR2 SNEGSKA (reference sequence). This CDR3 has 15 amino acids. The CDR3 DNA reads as TGCAGTGCTAGCCTGCCGGGAAAGGTCACTAATGAGCAGTTCTTC. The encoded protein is CSASLPGKVTNEQFF.

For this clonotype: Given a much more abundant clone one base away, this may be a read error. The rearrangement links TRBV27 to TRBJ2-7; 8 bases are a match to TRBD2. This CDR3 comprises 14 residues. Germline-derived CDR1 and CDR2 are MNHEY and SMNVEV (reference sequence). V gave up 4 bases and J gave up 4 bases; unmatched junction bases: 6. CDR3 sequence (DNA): TGTGCCAGCAGTTCTAGCGGGCCTCCTTACGAGCAGTACTTC. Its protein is CASSSSGPPYEQYF.

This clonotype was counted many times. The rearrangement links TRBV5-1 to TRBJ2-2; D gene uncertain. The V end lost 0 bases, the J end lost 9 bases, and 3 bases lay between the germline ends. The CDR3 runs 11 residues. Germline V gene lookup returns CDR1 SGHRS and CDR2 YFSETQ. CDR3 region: CASSLERELFF. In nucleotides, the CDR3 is TGCGCCAGCAGCTTGGAGAGGGAGCTGTTTTTT.

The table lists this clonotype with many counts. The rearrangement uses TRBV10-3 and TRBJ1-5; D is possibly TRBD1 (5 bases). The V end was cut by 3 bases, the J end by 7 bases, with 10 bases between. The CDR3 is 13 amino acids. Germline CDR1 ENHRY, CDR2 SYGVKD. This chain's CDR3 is CAISEGVGQPQHF. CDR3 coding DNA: TGTGCCATCAGTGAAGGGGTCGGCCAGCCCCAGCATTTT.

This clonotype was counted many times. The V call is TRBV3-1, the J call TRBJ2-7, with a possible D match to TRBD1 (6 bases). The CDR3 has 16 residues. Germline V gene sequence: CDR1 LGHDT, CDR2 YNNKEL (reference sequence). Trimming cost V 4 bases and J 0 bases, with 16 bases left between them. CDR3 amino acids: CASSLRGTGSSYEQYF. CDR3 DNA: TGTGCCAGCAGCCTAAGGGGAACAGGGAGCTCCTACGAGCAGTACTTC.

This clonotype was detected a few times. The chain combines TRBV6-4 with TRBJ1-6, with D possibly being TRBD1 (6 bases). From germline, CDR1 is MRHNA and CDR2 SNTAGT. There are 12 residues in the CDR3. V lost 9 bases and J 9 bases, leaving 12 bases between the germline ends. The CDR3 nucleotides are TGTGCCAGAGAGGGGGGGGTTTCACCCCTCCACTTT. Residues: CAREGGVSPLHF.

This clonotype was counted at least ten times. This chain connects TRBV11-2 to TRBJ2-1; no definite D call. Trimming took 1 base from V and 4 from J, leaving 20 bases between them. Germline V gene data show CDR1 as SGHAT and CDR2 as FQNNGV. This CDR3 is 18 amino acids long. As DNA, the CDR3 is TGTGCCAGCAGCTTAGTCTCCTTCGTGGCTACTCTTTACAATGAGCAGTTCTTC. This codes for CASSLVSFVATLYNEQFF. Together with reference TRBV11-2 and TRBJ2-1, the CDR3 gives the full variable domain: EAGVAQSPRYKIIEKRQSVAFWCNPISGHATLYWYQQILGQGPKLLIQFQNNGVVDDSQLPKDRFSAERLKGVDSTLKIQPAKLEDSAVYLCASSLVSFVATLYNEQFFGPGTRLTVL.

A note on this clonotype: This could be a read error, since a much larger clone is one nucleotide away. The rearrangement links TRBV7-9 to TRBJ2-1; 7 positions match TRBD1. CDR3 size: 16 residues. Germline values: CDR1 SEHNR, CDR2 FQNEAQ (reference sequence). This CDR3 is CASSLRRGFQHNKQFF. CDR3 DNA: TGTGCCAGCAGCTTACGCAGGGGGTTTCAGCACAATAAGCAGTTCTTC.

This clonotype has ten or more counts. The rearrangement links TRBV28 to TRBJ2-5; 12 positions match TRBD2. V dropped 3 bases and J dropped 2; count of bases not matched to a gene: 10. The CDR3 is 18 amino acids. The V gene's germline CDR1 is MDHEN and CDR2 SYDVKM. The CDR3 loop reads CASSFASGRAGFQETQYF. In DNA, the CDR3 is TGTGCCAGCAGTTTCGCTAGCGGGAGGGCCGGGTTTCAAGAGACCCAGTACTTC.

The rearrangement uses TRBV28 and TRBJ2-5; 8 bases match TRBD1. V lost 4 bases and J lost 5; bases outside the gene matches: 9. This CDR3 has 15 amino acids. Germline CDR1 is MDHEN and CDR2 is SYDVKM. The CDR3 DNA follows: TGTGCCAGCAGTTCGCTAGGGACAGGAGTCGAGACCCAGTACTTC. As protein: CASSSLGTGVETQYF.

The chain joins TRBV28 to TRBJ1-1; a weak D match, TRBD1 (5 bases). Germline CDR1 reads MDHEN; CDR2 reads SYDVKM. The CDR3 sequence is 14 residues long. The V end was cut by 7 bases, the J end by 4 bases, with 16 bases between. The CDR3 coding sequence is TGTGCCAGCAAGCCTGGGGGGGGAAGCACTGAAGCTTTCTTT. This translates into CASKPGGGSTEAFF.

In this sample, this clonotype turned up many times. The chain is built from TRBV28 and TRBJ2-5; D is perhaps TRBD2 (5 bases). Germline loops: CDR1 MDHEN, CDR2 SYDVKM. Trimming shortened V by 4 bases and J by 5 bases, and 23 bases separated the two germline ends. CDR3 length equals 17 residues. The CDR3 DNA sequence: TGTGCCAGCAGTTCTCTATTTGAGGGCGGAACGGGCGAGACCCAGTACTTC. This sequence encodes CASSSLFEGGTGETQYF. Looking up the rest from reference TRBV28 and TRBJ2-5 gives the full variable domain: DVKVTQSSRYLVKRTGEKVFLECVQDMDHENMFWYRQDPGLGLRLIYFSYDVKMKEKGDIPEGYSVSREKKERFSLILESASTNQTSMYLCASSSLFEGGTGETQYFGPGTRLLVL.

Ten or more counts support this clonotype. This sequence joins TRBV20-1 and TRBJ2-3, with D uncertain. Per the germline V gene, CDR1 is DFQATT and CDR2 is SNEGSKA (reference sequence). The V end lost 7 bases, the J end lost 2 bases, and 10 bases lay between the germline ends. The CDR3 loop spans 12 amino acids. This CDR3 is CSGVLTTDTQYF. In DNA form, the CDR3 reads TGCAGTGGTGTATTGACCACAGATACGCAGTATTTT.

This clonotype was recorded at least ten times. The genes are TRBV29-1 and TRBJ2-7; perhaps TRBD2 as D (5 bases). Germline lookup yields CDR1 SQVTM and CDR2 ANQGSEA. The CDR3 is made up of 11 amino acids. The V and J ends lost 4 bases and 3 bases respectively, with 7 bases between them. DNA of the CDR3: TGCAGCGTTGGGAGGAGCTACGAGCAGTACTTC. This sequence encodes CSVGRSYEQYF.

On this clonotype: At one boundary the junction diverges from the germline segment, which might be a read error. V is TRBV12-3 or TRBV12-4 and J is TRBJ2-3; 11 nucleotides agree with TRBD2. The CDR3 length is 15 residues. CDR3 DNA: TGTGCCAGCAGTCTAGCGGGGGGAAACACAGATACGCAGTATTTT. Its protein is CASSLAGGNTDTQYF.

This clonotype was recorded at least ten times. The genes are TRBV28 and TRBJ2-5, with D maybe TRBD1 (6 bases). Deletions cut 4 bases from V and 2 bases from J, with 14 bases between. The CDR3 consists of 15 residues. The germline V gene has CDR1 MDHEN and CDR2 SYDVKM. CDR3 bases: TGTGCCAGCAGTTCTTGGAACAGGGAACAAGAGACCCAGTACTTC. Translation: CASSSWNREQETQYF.

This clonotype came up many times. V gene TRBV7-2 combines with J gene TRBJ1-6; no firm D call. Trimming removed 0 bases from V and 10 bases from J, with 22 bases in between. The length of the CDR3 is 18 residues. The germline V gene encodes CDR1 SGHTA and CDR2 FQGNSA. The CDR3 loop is CASSLAISGRHRPSPLHF. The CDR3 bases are TGTGCCAGCAGCTTAGCGATTTCGGGAAGGCATCGCCCATCACCCCTCCACTTT.

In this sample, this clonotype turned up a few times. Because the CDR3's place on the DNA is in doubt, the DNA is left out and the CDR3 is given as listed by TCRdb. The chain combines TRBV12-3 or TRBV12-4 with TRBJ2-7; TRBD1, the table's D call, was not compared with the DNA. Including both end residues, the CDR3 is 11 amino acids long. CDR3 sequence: CASILGPEQYF.

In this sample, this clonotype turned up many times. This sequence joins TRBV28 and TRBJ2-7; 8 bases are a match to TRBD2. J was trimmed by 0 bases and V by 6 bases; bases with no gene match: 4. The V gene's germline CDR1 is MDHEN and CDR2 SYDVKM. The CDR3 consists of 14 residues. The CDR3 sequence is CASRPGTSSYEQYF. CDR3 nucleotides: TGTGCCAGCAGACCTGGGACTAGCTCCTACGAGCAGTACTTC.

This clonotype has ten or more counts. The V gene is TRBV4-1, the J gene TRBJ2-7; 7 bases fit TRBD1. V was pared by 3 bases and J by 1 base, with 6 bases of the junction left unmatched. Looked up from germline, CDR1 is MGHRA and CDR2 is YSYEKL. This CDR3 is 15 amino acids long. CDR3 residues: CASSHRTGGSYEQYF. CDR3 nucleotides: TGCGCCAGCAGCCACCGGACAGGTGGGTCCTACGAGCAGTACTTC.